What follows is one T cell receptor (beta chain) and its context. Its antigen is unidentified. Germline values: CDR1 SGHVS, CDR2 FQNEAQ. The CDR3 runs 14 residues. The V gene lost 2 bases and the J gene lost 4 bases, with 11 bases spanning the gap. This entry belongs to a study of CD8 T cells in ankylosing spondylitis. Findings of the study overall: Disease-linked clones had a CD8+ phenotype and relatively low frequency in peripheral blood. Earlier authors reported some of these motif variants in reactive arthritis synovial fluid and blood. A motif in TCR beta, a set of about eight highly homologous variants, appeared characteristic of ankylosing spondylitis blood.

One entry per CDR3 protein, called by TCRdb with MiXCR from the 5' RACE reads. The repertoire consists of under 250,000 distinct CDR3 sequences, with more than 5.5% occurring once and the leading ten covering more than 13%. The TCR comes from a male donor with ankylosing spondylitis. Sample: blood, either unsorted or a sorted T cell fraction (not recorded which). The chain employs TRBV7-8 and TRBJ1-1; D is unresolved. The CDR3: CASSLNIRGTEAFF. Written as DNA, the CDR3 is TGTGCCAGCAGCTTAAACATCCGAGGCACTGAAGCTTTCTTT.